This T cell receptor (beta chain) was obtained from a study of CD8 T cells in Susac syndrome. V shed 3 bases and J shed 5 bases, with 10 bases lying between them. Germline V lookup: CDR1 MGHDK, CDR2 SYGVNS. The CDR3 is 14 residues long. TCR beta sequencing covered blood CD8+ and CD4+ T cells. The patients who served as multiple sclerosis controls were treatment-naive and had stable or active relapsing-remitting disease that fulfilled the revised McDonald criteria. With random hexamers, reverse transcription was performed on about 0.5 to 1 ug of RNA. Using its own MiXCR run on the immunoSEQ multiplex PCR reads, TCRdb lists one record per CDR3 protein. The sample yields around 200,000 distinct CDR3 sequences, about 94% seen once.

This sequence originates from a human donor with multiple sclerosis. The chain couples TRBV25-1 to TRBJ2-2; D remains unclear. The sample comprised CD4+ T cells from PBMCs. For the CDR3, the DNA is TGTGCCAGCAGTGATCGACGGTGGACCGGGGAGCTGTTTTTT. It codes for CASSDRRWTGELFF.